The 23 T cell receptor beta chains below come from one sample, sequenced in a study of shared clonotypes between healthy human individuals. Positively selected for CCR7, the CD45RO-negative cells used as naive CD8 cells excluded terminally differentiated effector memory CD45RA+ cells. Assay used: immunoSEQ multiplex PCR; TCRdb lists only in-frame clones, some missing. The sample has about 2.1 million clones; around 95% are singletons. Sequenced input: naive CD8+ T cells from PBMCs. The receptors shown here come from a man younger than 35 in good health. Some clones in this sample may be carry-over from other donors' samples.

The chain joins TRBV27 to TRBJ2-1; D is undetermined. From germline, CDR1 is MNHEY and CDR2 SMNVEV (reference sequence). This CDR3 has 14 residues. Trimming pared 2 bases from V and 4 bases from J, leaving 9 bases between. This CDR3 is CASSLMNSYNEQFF. The DNA of the CDR3 is TGTGCCAGCAGTTTAATGAACTCTTACAATGAGCAGTTCTTC.

Notes on this clone: Additional DNA sequences in this sample encode the identical CDR3. The chain is built from TRBV11-2 and TRBJ1-2; TRBD1 matches at 8 bases. V was pared by 4 bases and J by 8 bases, with 6 bases of the junction left unmatched. CDR3 length: 13 residues. The V gene's germline CDR1 is SGHAT and CDR2 FQNNGV. As DNA, the CDR3 is TGTGCCAGCAGCTCCGGACAGGGAGGCGGCTACACCTTC. This gives the protein CASSSGQGGGYTF.

The rearrangement uses TRBV7-8 and TRBJ2-7; 9 bases map to TRBD1. The CDR3 extends over 15 amino acids. The V and J ends lost 5 bases and 0 bases, in that order; junction bases with no gene match: 5. CDR1 is SGHVS and CDR2 is FQNEAQ in the germline V gene. The DNA of the CDR3 is TGTGCCAGCAGCCCCGACAGGGGGGTCTCCTACGAGCAGTACTTC. Protein sequence: CASSPDRGVSYEQYF.

The chain couples TRBV9 to TRBJ2-1, with a weak D call TRBD1 (5 bases). The CDR3 runs to 14 residues. The germline V and J ends were trimmed by 2 bases and 9 bases, with 15 bases remaining between them. Looked up from germline, CDR1 is SGDLS and CDR2 is YYNGEE. This chain's CDR3 is CASSVPDRPREQFF. DNA for the CDR3: TGTGCCAGCAGCGTGCCCGACAGACCGCGTGAGCAGTTCTTC.

The chain is built from TRBV14 and TRBJ2-5; 10 positions match TRBD1. The CDR3 is 13 residues long. Losses at the gene ends were 4 bases for V and 9 bases for J; bases not matched to a gene: 5. Germline lookup yields CDR1 SGHDN and CDR2 FVKESK. The CDR3 sequence: CASSLTGGSAQYF. The CDR3 nucleotides are TGTGCCAGCAGCCTGACAGGGGGCAGTGCCCAGTACTTC.

Only a few counts were recorded for this clone. The rearrangement links TRBV11-2 to TRBJ2-4; D remains ambiguous. The germline V gene has CDR1 SGHAT and CDR2 FQNNGV. Between the trimmed V and J ends, which lost 5 bases and 8 bases, there was a span of 7 bases. This CDR3 region has 11 residues. The CDR3 protein is CASSPGDIQYF. CDR3 nucleotides: TGTGCCAGCAGCCCCGGTGACATTCAGTACTTC.

The chain has TRBV7-3 and TRBJ2-3; D is unclear. The length of the CDR3 is 16 residues. V was trimmed by 2 bases and J by 0 bases, leaving 12 bases between them. The germline V gene has CDR1 SGHTA and CDR2 FQGTGA. CDR3 sequence reads: CASSLEASPSTDTQYF. The CDR3 coding sequence is TGTGCCAGCAGCTTAGAGGCCTCCCCTAGCACAGATACGCAGTATTTT.

The chain employs TRBV28 and TRBJ2-4; the D is unclear. Germline CDR1 and CDR2: MDHEN and SYDVKM. The CDR3 sequence is 16 residues long. Between the trimmed V and J ends, which lost 5 bases and 2 bases, there was a span of 16 bases. The DNA for the CDR3 is TGTGCCAGCAGTACGGACGGGTTCGGTCCCAAAAACATTCAGTACTTC. This encodes CASSTDGFGPKNIQYF.

This chain connects TRBV27 to TRBJ1-5; no clear D. CDR3 size: 15 residues. The V end was cut by 5 bases, the J end by 1 base, with 12 bases between. CDR1 and CDR2 (germline): MNHEY, SMNVEV (reference sequence). The DNA for the CDR3 is TGTGCCAGCAGTCCTTTCTCAGGAAGCAATCAGCCCCAGCATTTT. Amino acid sequence: CASSPFSGSNQPQHF.

The rearrangement links TRBV4-1 to TRBJ1-1; D remains ambiguous. V shed 0 bases and J shed 0 bases, with 8 bases lying between them. Germline lookup yields CDR1 MGHRA and CDR2 YSYEKL. CDR3 length: 15 residues. The CDR3 nucleotides read TGCGCCAGCAGCCAAGAAGGCAAGATGAACACTGAAGCTTTCTTT. Translating gives CASSQEGKMNTEAFF.

CDR3 loop: CASSQDTGTSVYNEQFF. CDR3 nucleotide sequence: TGCGCCAGCAGCCAAGACACCGGGACTAGCGTGTACAATGAGCAGTTCTTC. The chain recombines TRBV4-1 with TRBJ2-1; 10 bases map to TRBD2. In germline, CDR1 is MGHRA, CDR2 YSYEKL. V was pared by 0 bases and J by 4 bases, with 6 bases of the junction left unmatched. CDR3 length: 17 amino acids.

The gene calls are TRBV29-1 and TRBJ1-3, with no clear D. Germline CDR1 and CDR2: SQVTM and ANQGSEA. The CDR3 runs 10 residues. V lost 5 bases, J lost 9 bases, and 8 bases lay in between. In DNA, the CDR3 is TGCAGCGTTCGGCGCGGCACCATATATTTT. Translation: CSVRRGTIYF.

The table lists this clone with a few counts. The same CDR3 also results from other DNA sequences found in this sample. The chain couples TRBV29-1 to TRBJ1-2; no definite D call. This CDR3 is 11 amino acids long. The germline V gene encodes CDR1 SQVTM and CDR2 ANQGSEA. Trimming cost V 5 bases and J 4 bases, with 8 bases left between them. The CDR3 loop is CSVPGSYGYTF. The CDR3 nucleotides are TGCAGCGTTCCCGGGTCCTATGGCTACACCTTC.

The gene calls are TRBV2 and TRBJ1-1; 9 bases agree with TRBD1. After removal of 5 bases from V and 2 bases from J, the junction contained 6 bases not matched to a gene. The CDR3 runs 15 residues. Germline CDR1 reads SNHLY; CDR2 reads FYNNEI. This CDR3 is CASSPWTGVNTEAFF. The CDR3 DNA is TGTGCCAGCAGTCCATGGACAGGGGTTAACACTGAAGCTTTCTTT. The complete variable domain, with remaining parts taken from reference TRBV2 and TRBJ1-1, reads EPEVTQTPSHQVTQMGQEVILRCVPISNHLYFYWYRQILGQKVEFLVSFYNNEISEKSEIFDDQFSVERPDGSNFTLKIRSTKLEDSAMYFCASSPWTGVNTEAFFGQGTRLTVV.

The V call is TRBV27, the J call TRBJ1-5, with D maybe TRBD1 (6 bases). There are 15 residues in the CDR3. Trimming took off 3 bases at V and 2 bases at J, with 11 bases between the two ends. Germline-derived CDR1 and CDR2 are MNHEY and SMNVEV (reference sequence). The CDR3 loop is CASSFVRGGNQPQHF. CDR3 coding DNA: TGTGCCAGCAGTTTTGTCAGGGGCGGCAATCAGCCCCAGCATTTT.

This chain joins TRBV7-8 and TRBJ1-1; D call uncertain. From germline, CDR1 is SGHVS and CDR2 FQNEAQ. Trimming cost V 5 bases and J 5 bases, with 15 bases left between them. CDR3 length equals 14 residues. As DNA, the CDR3 is TGTGCCAGCAGCCTTCGTGGCGCGGAGACTGAAGCTTTCTTT. Translating gives CASSLRGAETEAFF. The full variable domain, rest sourced from reference TRBV7-8 and TRBJ1-1, is GAGVSQSPRYKVAKRGQDVALRCDPISGHVSLFWYQQALGQGPEFLTYFQNEAQLDKSGLPSDRFFAERPEGSVSTLKIQRTQQEDSAVYLCASSLRGAETEAFFGQGTRLTVV.

V is TRBV28 and J is TRBJ1-2, with D uncertain. V lost 3 bases and J 8 bases, leaving 7 bases between the germline ends. This CDR3 is built from 11 residues. Per germline, CDR1 MDHEN and CDR2 SYDVKM. CDR3 sequence (DNA): TGTGCCAGCAGTTTTGGGGTAGGCTACACCTTC. Amino acids: CASSFGVGYTF.

This clone was observed once. V is TRBV7-9 and J is TRBJ2-1; D not certain. V lost 1 base and J 3 bases, leaving 10 bases between the germline ends. The germline V gene has CDR1 SEHNR and CDR2 FQNEAQ (reference sequence). The CDR3 totals 15 residues. CDR3 nucleotide sequence: TGTGCCAGCAGCTTAGAACAGCTCCGCTACAATGAGCAGTTCTTC. Protein product: CASSLEQLRYNEQFF.

This clone was detected once. The gene calls are TRBV6-1 and TRBJ1-2, with D possibly TRBD1 on 5 matching bases. The CDR3 is 11 residues long. The V gene's germline CDR1 is MNHNS and CDR2 SASEGT. V was pared by 10 bases and J by 7 bases, with 13 bases between. This CDR3 is CAITGGVGYTF. In nucleotides, the CDR3 is TGTGCCATAACTGGGGGGGTTGGCTACACCTTC.

In nucleotides, the CDR3 is TGTGCCAGCAGCTTATTAACGGGAACTTTTTACGAGCAGTACTTC. The encoded protein is CASSLLTGTFYEQYF. This chain links TRBV7-2 with TRBJ2-7; tentatively, D is TRBD2 (5 bases). The length of the CDR3 is 15 residues. The germline V and J ends were trimmed by 2 bases and 4 bases, with 15 bases remaining between them. Looked up from germline, CDR1 is SGHTA and CDR2 is FQGNSA.

The chain employs TRBV28 and TRBJ1-5, with D uncertain. Germline V gene lookup returns CDR1 MDHEN and CDR2 SYDVKM. V lost 2 bases, J lost 7 bases, and 3 bases lay in between. The CDR3 spans 11 residues. The CDR3 sequence: CASSLHQPQHF. CDR3 nucleotides: TGTGCCAGCAGTTTACACCAGCCCCAGCATTTT. Drawing the rest from reference TRBV28 and TRBJ1-5, the complete variable domain is DVKVTQSSRYLVKRTGEKVFLECVQDMDHENMFWYRQDPGLGLRLIYFSYDVKMKEKGDIPEGYSVSREKKERFSLILESASTNQTSMYLCASSLHQPQHFGDGTRLSIL.

J is TRBJ2-3 and V is TRBV10-3; 7 positions match TRBD1. CDR1 is ENHRY, CDR2 SYGVKD, per germline. V dropped 6 bases and J dropped 4; count of bases not matched to a gene: 10. This CDR3 has 15 amino acids. The CDR3 is CAIRQTGSRSDTQYF. As DNA, the CDR3 is TGTGCCATCAGACAGACAGGGAGTAGGTCAGATACGCAGTATTTT.

This sequence joins TRBV7-9 and TRBJ2-1; D gene unclear. This CDR3 is built from 13 residues. The V end was cut by 4 bases, the J end by 10 bases, with 14 bases between. Germline CDR1 and CDR2: SEHNR and FQNEAQ (reference sequence). CDR3 residues: CASSSSGRSEQFF. CDR3 nucleotide sequence: TGTGCCAGCAGCTCCTCCGGTCGCTCAGAGCAGTTCTTC.